This entry lists 19 T cell receptor beta chains sequenced from one sample in a study of cytomegalovirus exposure and HLA in healthy donors. This PCR relied on a set of 60 Vbeta primers and 13 Jbeta primers. Measured with immunoSEQ multiplex PCR; TCRdb has only the in-frame clones, and not every one. The table has around 65,000 clones, roughly 85% seen once. Sequencing was carried out using PBMCs. Every receptor here comes from a female donor in good health and CMV-seronegative.

CDR3 amino acids: CASSQGGANQPQHF. CDR3 in DNA: TGTGCCAGCTCTCAGGGAGGGGCCAATCAGCCCCAGCATTTT. The chain uses TRBV18 and TRBJ1-5, with D perhaps matching TRBD1 (5 bases). The CDR3 length is 14 residues. V was clipped by 6 bases and J by 3 bases, with 12 bases between them. The V gene's germline CDR1 is KGHSH and CDR2 LQKENI.

J is TRBJ2-2 and V is TRBV2; weak D call: TRBD1 (5 bases). The CDR3 length is 14 residues. V gave up 3 bases and J gave up 5 bases, with 10 bases separating them. Per the germline V gene, CDR1 is SNHLY and CDR2 is FYNNEI. The chain's CDR3 is CASSEQGSTGELFF. CDR3 DNA sequence: TGTGCCAGCAGTGAGCAGGGATCGACCGGGGAGCTGTTTTTT.

A word on this clone: The junction departs from the called germline gene at one end, perhaps through a read error. The chain is built from TRBV28 and TRBJ1-1, with 9 bases aligning to TRBD1. CDR3 length equals 13 residues. Germline lookup yields CDR1 MDHEN and CDR2 SYDVKM. This CDR3 reads CASSLYSTGGPLF. The CDR3 DNA reads as TGTGCCAGCAGTTTATATAGTACAGGGGGCCCCCTGTTT.

This chain connects TRBV6-5 to TRBJ1-5; possible D gene TRBD1, 5 bases. This CDR3 has 13 residues. Germline CDR1 is MNHEY and CDR2 is SVGAGI. Trimming stripped 2 bases from V and 5 bases from J, with 7 bases between. The CDR3 here is CASSYDSDQPQHF. The DNA of the CDR3 is TGTGCCAGCAGTTACGACAGTGATCAGCCCCAGCATTTT.

V usage is TRBV19 and J usage is TRBJ1-2; TRBD1 aligns across 8 bases. Germline V gives CDR1 LNHDA, CDR2 SQIVND (reference sequence). The junction had 7 bases not matched to a gene; V was cut back by 6 bases and J by 4 bases. This CDR3 region has 14 residues. Written as DNA, the CDR3 is TGTGCCAGTAGCTTTTCGGACAGGGCCTATGGCTACACCTTC. Translating it yields CASSFSDRAYGYTF. Filled out from reference TRBV19 and TRBJ1-2, the complete variable domain reads DGGITQSPKYLFRKEGQNVTLSCEQNLNHDAMYWYRQDPGQGLRLIYYSQIVNDFQKGDIAEGYSVSREKKESFPLTVTSAQKNPTAFYLCASSFSDRAYGYTFGSGTRLTVV.

J is TRBJ1-2 and V is TRBV14; TRBD1 might be the D (5 bases). The CDR3 is made up of 15 amino acids. Looked up from germline, CDR1 is SGHDN and CDR2 is FVKESK. V lost 0 bases and J 8 bases, leaving 16 bases between the germline ends. The CDR3 loop reads CASSQDPQVSNGYTF. As DNA, the CDR3 is TGTGCCAGCAGCCAAGACCCACAGGTTTCAAACGGCTACACCTTC.

The chain uses TRBV18 and TRBJ1-3, with TRBD1 as a possible D gene (6 bases). CDR1 KGHSH and CDR2 LQKENI come from the germline V gene. The germline V and J ends were trimmed by 2 bases and 5 bases, with 19 bases remaining between them. CDR3 size: 17 residues. The CDR3, as DNA: TGTGCCAGCTCACCAAGGATGGTTGGGGACACGAGAAACACCATATATTTT. It specifies CASSPRMVGDTRNTIYF.

This clone was observed a handful of times. The chain carries TRBV5-5 and TRBJ2-7, with D perhaps TRBD2 (5 bases). V gave up 5 bases and J gave up 2 bases, with 11 bases separating them. The CDR3 sequence is 13 residues long. Germline V gene sequence: CDR1 SGHKS, CDR2 YYEKEE (reference sequence). In DNA form, the CDR3 reads TGTGCCAGCAGATTTCTGACTACCTACGAGCAGTACTTC. Its translation: CASRFLTTYEQYF. The variable domain in full, with the rest retrieved from reference TRBV5-5 and TRBJ2-7, is DAGVTQSPTHLIKTRGQQVTLRCSPISGHKSVSWYQQVLGQGPQFIFQYYEKEERGRGNFPDRFSARQFPNYSSELNVNALLLGDSALYLCASRFLTTYEQYFGPGTRLTVT.

The rearrangement links TRBV27 to TRBJ1-5, with D uncertain. Per germline, CDR1 MNHEY and CDR2 SMNVEV (reference sequence). The CDR3 consists of 13 residues. V was shortened by 5 bases and J by 6 bases, with 11 bases between the two germline ends. This chain's CDR3 is CASSPPTGQPQHF. The CDR3 DNA is TGTGCCAGCAGTCCTCCCACTGGTCAGCCCCAGCATTTT.

The chain combines TRBV7-9 with TRBJ2-5, with TRBD2 matching 7 bases. The CDR3 extends over 14 amino acids. The V gene's germline CDR1 is SEHNR and CDR2 FQNEAQ (reference sequence). The V gene end was trimmed by 3 bases and the J gene end by 2 bases; junction bases not matched to a gene: 3. CDR3 protein: CASSFGGGQETQYF. In DNA form, the CDR3 reads TGTGCCAGCAGCTTCGGCGGGGGACAAGAGACCCAGTACTTC.

CDR3 DNA sequence: TGTGCCAGCCTTTTACAGGGGGCCACGAACTATGGCTACACCTTC. Protein product: CASLLQGATNYGYTF. The V call is TRBV6-6, the J call TRBJ1-2; 9 bases agree with TRBD1. Trimming at V came to 8 bases and at J to 2 bases, leaving 9 bases not matched to a gene. This CDR3 is 15 amino acids long. CDR1 and CDR2 (germline): MNHNY, SVGAGI (reference sequence).

The J gene is TRBJ1-2, the V gene TRBV27, with TRBD1 matching 7 bases. CDR1 is MNHEY and CDR2 is SMNVEV in the germline V gene (reference sequence). V gave up 4 bases and J gave up 4 bases; unmatched junction bases: 6. This CDR3 comprises 14 residues. In DNA form, the CDR3 reads TGTGCCAGCAGTTCGACAGGGCTACGCTATGGCTACACCTTC. Residues: CASSSTGLRYGYTF.

V is TRBV7-3 and J is TRBJ2-2; 12 nucleotides match TRBD2. CDR1 and CDR2 (germline): SGHTA, FQGTGA. The CDR3 totals 18 residues. V gave up 5 bases and J gave up 6 bases; unmatched junction bases: 13. CDR3 DNA: TGTGCCAGCAGCGACGGGACTAGCGGGTATCAAACCGCCGGGGAGCTGTTTTTT. This translates into CASSDGTSGYQTAGELFF.

This chain uses TRBV25-1 with TRBJ2-3, with TRBD2 matching over 10 bases. Germline V CDR1 and CDR2: MGHDK, SYGVNS. The CDR3 length is 16 residues. V shed 3 bases and J 0 bases; nucleotides not matched to a gene: 3. The CDR3 is CASSDTSGKSTDTQYF. The CDR3, as DNA: TGTGCCAGCAGTGATACTAGCGGGAAAAGCACAGATACGCAGTATTTT.

The CDR3 here is CASSGRGRGGSYNEQFF. Here the CDR3 DNA reads TGTGCCAGCAGCGGAAGGGGGCGGGGGGGCTCCTACAATGAGCAGTTCTTC. This chain joins TRBV4-2 and TRBJ2-1, with TRBD2 identical over 9 bases. The germline V gene encodes CDR1 LGHNA and CDR2 YNFKEQ. The trim removed 5 bases at V and 0 bases at J, leaving 8 bases unmatched. The CDR3 is 17 amino acids.

CDR3 nucleotide sequence: TGTGCCTGGAATCGTGAGGGGGCAATTTATGGCTACACCTTC. Its protein product is CAWNREGAIYGYTF. The J gene is TRBJ1-2, the V gene TRBV30; the match to TRBD1 covers 7 bases. V was pared by 4 bases and J by 5 bases, with 10 bases of the junction left unmatched. This CDR3 is 14 amino acids long. The germline V gene encodes CDR1 GTSNPN and CDR2 SVGIG (reference sequence).

This chain uses TRBV11-3 with TRBJ2-2, with 7 bases identical to TRBD1. Germline-derived CDR1 and CDR2 are SGHNT and YENEEA. The CDR3 consists of 16 residues. V shed 3 bases, J shed 4 bases, and the junction held 8 bases outside the gene matches. DNA for the CDR3: TGTGCCAGCAGCTTTGGGAAGACAGGGATCACCGGGGAGCTGTTTTTT. Amino acid sequence: CASSFGKTGITGELFF.

CDR3 sequence (DNA): TGTGCCAGCAGTTTACAGGGCTGGAACGAGCAGTACTTC. Amino acid sequence: CASSLQGWNEQYF. The genes are TRBV6-1 and TRBJ2-7; weak D call: TRBD1 (6 bases). V lost 5 bases and J 5 bases, leaving 13 bases between the germline ends. CDR3 size: 13 residues. Germline assignment: CDR1 MNHNS and CDR2 SASEGT.

The chain uses TRBV6-5 and TRBJ2-5; 8 nucleotides agree with TRBD2. J lost 0 bases, V lost 6 bases, and 3 bases had no gene match. Germline values: CDR1 MNHEY, CDR2 SVGAGI. This CDR3 has 14 amino acids. The CDR3 sequence: CASRERGYQETQYF. As DNA, the CDR3 is TGTGCCAGCAGGGAGCGGGGGTACCAAGAGACCCAGTACTTC.